Given below is one TCR beta chain in context. Its antigen is not known. Time point reported: cycle 4 day 1 (C4D1), after five to seven weeks of nivolumab. All patients relapsed after autologous stem cell transplantation, and brentuximab vedotin exposure varied. The data are from a study of PD-1 blockade in classical Hodgkin lymphoma. TCRdb's table, derived via immunoSEQ multiplex PCR, lists solely in-frame clones and lacks some. The profile shows 15,000 to 20,000 clones, about 77% of them singletons. Regarding the study as a whole: Compared with baseline, CD4+ but not CD8+ TCR diversity had risen significantly by C4D1.

The input for sequencing was peripheral blood mononuclear cells (PBMCs), taken before the fourth cycle of nivolumab. The sequence came from a human donor with classical Hodgkin lymphoma.

The chain's CDR3 is CASSYSWGRMNEQFF. CDR3 DNA: TGTGCCAGCAGTTACTCGTGGGGGCGCATGAATGAGCAGTTCTTC. The V and J genes are TRBV6-5 and TRBJ2-1; a possible D gene is TRBD1 (6 bases). The ends were cut back, 0 bases at V and 7 bases at J, with 13 bases in the middle. Germline assignment: CDR1 MNHEY and CDR2 SVGAGI. The CDR3 sequence is 15 residues long.